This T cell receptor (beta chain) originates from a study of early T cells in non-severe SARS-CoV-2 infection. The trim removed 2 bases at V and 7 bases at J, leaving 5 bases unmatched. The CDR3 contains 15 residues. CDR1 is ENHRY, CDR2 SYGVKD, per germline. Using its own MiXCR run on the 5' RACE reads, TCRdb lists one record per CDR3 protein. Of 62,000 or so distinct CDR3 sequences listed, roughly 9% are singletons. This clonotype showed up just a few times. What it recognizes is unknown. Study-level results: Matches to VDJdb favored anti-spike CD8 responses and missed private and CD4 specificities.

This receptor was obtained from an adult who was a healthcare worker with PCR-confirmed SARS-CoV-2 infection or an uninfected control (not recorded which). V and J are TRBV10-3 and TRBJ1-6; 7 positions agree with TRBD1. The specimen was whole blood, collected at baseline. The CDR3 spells CAISETGTVNSPLHF. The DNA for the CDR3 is TGTGCCATCAGTGAGACCGGGACAGTAAATTCACCCCTCCACTTT.